The clone carrying this T cell receptor beta chain was observed once. The antigen remains undetermined. Each patient's relapse followed autologous stem cell transplantation, and brentuximab vedotin exposure varied. Clones were read by immunoSEQ multiplex PCR, and TCRdb kept only the in-frame ones, dropping some. The repertoire holds tens of thousands of clones, over 60% seen once, with roughly 11% in the top ten. These data originate in a study of PD-1 blockade in classical Hodgkin lymphoma. Background on the study: Every 2 weeks, patients got 3 mg/kg intravenous nivolumab. Study-wide results and limits: In CD4+ cells, TCR diversity went up significantly by C4D1, but in CD8+ cells it did not.

Germline values: CDR1 SGHRS, CDR2 YFSETQ. The CDR3 runs to 12 residues. V lost 1 base, J lost 5 bases, and 7 bases lay in between. The origin of this receptor is a human donor with classical Hodgkin lymphoma. The V and J genes are TRBV5-1 and TRBJ2-7; D not certain. Here the sequenced sample was peripheral blood mononuclear cells (PBMCs), taken at baseline. The CDR3 DNA sequence: TGCGCCAGCAGCTTGAGTGGGGACGAGCAGTACTTC. It is translated as CASSLSGDEQYF.